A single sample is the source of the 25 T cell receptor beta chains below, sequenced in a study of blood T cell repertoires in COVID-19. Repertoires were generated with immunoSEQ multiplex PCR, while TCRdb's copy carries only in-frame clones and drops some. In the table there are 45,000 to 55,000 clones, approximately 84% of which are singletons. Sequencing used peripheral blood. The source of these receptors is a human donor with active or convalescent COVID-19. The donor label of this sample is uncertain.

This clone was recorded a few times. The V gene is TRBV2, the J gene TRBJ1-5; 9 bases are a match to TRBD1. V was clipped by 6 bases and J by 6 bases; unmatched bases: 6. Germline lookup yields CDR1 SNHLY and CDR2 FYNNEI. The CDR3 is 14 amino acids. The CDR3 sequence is CASRPGQGSQPQHF. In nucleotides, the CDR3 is TGTGCCAGCAGACCGGGACAGGGAAGTCAGCCCCAGCATTTT.

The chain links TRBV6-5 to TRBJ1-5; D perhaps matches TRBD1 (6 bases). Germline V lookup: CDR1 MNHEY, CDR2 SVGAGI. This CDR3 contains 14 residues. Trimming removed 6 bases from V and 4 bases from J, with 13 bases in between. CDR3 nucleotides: TGTGCCAGCAGCAGCCGGGACAAAAATCAGCCCCAGCATTTT. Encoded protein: CASSSRDKNQPQHF.

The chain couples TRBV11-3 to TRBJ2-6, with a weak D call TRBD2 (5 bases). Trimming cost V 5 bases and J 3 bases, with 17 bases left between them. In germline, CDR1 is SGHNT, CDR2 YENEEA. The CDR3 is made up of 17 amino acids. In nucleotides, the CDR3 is TGTGCCAGCAGCCCCAGACTCGGGGAGCTTGGGGCCAACGTCCTGACTTTC. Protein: CASSPRLGELGANVLTF.

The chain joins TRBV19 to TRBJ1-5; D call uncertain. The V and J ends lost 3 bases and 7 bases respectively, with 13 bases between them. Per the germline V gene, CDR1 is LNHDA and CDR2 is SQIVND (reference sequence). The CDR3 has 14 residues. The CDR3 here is CASSIEGVGQPQHF. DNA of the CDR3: TGTGCCAGTAGTATTGAGGGAGTAGGACAGCCCCAGCATTTT.

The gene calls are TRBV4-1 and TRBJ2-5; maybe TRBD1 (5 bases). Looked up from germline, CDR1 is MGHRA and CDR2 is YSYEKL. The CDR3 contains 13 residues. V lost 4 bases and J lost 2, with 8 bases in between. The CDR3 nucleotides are TGCGCCAGCAGCCGGGGCCCGCAAGAGACCCAGTACTTC. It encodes CASSRGPQETQYF.

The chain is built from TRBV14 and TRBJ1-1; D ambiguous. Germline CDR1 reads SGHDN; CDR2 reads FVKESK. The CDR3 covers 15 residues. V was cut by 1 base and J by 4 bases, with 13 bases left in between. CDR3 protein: CASSQGSGLGTEAFF. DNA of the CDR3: TGTGCCAGCAGCCAAGGTAGCGGGCTGGGCACTGAAGCTTTCTTT.

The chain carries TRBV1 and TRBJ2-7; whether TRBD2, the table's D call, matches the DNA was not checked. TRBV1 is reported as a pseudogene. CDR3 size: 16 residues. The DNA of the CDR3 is TGCACCAGCAGCCAAGAAGCGGTCGGCGGGGCATACGAGCAGTACTTC. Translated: CTSSQEAVGGAYEQYF.

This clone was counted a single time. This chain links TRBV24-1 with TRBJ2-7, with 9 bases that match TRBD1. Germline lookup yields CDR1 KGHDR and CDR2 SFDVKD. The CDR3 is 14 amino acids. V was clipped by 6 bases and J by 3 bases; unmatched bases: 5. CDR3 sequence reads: CATSSGQGGYEQYF. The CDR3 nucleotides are TGTGCCACCAGTTCGGGACAGGGAGGCTACGAGCAGTACTTC.

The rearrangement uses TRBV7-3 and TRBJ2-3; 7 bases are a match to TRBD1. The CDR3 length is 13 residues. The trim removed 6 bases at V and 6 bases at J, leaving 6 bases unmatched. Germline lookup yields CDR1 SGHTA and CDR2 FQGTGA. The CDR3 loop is CASSGQARDTQYF. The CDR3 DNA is TGTGCCAGCAGTGGACAGGCTCGGGATACGCAGTATTTT.

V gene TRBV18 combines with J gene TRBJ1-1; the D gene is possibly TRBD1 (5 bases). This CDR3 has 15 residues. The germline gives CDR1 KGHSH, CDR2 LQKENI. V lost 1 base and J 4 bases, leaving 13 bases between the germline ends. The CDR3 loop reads CASSPRRDFGTEAFF. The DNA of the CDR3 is TGTGCCAGCTCACCACGACGGGACTTCGGCACTGAAGCTTTCTTT.

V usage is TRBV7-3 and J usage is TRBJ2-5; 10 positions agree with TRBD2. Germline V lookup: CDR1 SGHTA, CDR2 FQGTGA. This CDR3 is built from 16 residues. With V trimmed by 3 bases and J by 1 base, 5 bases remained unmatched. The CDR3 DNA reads TGTGCCAGCAGCTTGCTGGGACTAGCGAGCCAAGAGACCCAGTACTTC. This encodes CASSLLGLASQETQYF.

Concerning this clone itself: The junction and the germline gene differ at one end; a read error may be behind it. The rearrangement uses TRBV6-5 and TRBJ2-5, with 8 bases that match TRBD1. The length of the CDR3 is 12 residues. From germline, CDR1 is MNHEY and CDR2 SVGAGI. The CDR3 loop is CTSRTGTETQYF. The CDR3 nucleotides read TGTACCAGCAGGACAGGGACCGAGACCCAGTACTTC.

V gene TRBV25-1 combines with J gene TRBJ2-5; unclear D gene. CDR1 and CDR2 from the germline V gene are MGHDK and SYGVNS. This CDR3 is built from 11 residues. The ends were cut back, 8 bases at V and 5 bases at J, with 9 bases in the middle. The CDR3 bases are TGTGCCAGCCAGATGACTGAGACCCAGTACTTC. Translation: CASQMTETQYF.

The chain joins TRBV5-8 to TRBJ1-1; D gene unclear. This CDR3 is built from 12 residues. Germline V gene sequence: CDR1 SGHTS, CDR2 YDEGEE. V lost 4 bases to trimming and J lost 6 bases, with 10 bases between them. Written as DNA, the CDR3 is TGTGCCAGCAGCCCGGGGAGCCCTGAAGCTTTCTTT. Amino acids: CASSPGSPEAFF.

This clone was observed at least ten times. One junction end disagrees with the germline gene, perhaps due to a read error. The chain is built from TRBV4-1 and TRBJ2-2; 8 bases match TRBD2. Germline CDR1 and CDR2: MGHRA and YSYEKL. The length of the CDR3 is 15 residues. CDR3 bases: TGCGCCCGCAGCCTGGCCGGGGGGGGGACCGGGGAGCTGTTTTTT. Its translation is CARSLAGGGTGELFF.

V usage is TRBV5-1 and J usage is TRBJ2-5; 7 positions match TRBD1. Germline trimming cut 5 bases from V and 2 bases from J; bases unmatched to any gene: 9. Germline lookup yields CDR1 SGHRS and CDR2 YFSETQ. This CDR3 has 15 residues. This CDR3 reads CASRLTGVRQETQYF. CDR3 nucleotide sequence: TGCGCCAGCAGGCTAACAGGGGTTCGTCAAGAGACCCAGTACTTC.

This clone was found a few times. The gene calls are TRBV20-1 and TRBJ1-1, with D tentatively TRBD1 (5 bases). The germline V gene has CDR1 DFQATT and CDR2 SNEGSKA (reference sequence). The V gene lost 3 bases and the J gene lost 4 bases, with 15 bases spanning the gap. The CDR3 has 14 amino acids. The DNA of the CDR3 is TGCAGTGCTAGTTTCCAAGGGAGGGGCACTGAAGCTTTCTTT. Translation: CSASFQGRGTEAFF.

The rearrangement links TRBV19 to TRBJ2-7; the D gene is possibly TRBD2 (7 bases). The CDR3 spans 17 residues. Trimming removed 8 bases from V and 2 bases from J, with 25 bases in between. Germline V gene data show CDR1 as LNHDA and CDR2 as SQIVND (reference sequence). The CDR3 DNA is TGTGCCAGTGGGTACAGGAGCGGGGACAAAAAAGCCTACGAGCAGTACTTC. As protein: CASGYRSGDKKAYEQYF.

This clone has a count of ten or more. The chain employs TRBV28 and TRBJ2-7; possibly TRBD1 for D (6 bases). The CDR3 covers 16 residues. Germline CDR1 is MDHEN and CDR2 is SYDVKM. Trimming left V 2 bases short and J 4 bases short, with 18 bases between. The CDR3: CASSLKSGTYFYEQYF. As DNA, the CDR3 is TGTGCCAGCAGTTTAAAGTCCGGGACATACTTTTACGAGCAGTACTTC.

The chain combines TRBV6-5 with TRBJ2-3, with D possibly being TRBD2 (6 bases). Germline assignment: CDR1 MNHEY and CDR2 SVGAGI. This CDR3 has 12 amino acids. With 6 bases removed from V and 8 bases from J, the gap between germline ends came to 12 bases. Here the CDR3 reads CASSSPGGTQYF. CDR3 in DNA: TGTGCCAGCAGCAGCCCCGGGGGTACGCAGTATTTT.

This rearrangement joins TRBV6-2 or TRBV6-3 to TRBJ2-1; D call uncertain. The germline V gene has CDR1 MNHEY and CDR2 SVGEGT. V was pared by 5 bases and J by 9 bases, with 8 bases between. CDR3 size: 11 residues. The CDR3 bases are TGTGCCAGCAGTCATCCGGGTGAGCAGTTCTTC. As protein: CASSHPGEQFF.

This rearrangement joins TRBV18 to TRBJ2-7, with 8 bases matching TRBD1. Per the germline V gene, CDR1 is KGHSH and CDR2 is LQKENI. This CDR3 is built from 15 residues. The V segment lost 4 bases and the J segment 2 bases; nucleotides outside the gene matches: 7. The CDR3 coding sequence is TGTGCCAGCTCACTTAATGGACAGGGTCCCTACGAGCAGTACTTC. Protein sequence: CASSLNGQGPYEQYF.

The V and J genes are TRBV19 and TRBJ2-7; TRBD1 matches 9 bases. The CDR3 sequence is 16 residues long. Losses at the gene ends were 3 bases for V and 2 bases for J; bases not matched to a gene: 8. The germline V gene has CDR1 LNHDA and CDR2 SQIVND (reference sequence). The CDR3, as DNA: TGTGCCAGTAGTATCTCCGGGACAGGGAACCCCTACGAGCAGTACTTC. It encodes CASSISGTGNPYEQYF. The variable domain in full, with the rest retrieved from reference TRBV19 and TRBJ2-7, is DGGITQSPKYLFRKEGQNVTLSCEQNLNHDAMYWYRQDPGQGLRLIYYSQIVNDFQKGDIAEGYSVSREKKESFPLTVTSAQKNPTAFYLCASSISGTGNPYEQYFGPGTRLTVT.

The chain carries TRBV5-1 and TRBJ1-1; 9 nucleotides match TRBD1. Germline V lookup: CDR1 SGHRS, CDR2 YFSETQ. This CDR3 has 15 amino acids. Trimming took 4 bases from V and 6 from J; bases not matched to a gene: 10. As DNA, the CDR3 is TGCGCCAGCAGCCCAGAGACAGGGGGTAGGGCTGAAGCTTTCTTT. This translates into CASSPETGGRAEAFF.

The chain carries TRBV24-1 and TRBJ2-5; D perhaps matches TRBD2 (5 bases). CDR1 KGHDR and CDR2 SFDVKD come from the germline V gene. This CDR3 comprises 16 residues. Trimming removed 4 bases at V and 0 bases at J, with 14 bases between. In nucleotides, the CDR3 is TGTGCCACCAGTGACAGACGGACTTCTTACCAAGAGACCCAGTACTTC. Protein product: CATSDRRTSYQETQYF.